The next 24 T cell receptor beta chains were all read from a single sample in a study of blood T cell repertoires in COVID-19. TCRdb's table, derived via immunoSEQ multiplex PCR, lists solely in-frame clones and lacks some. The sample lists over 200,000 clones, 88% occurring once. The source material was peripheral blood. These receptors were taken from a young man with active or convalescent COVID-19.

The chain carries TRBV30 and TRBJ1-2; tentative D call: TRBD1 (6 bases). CDR3 length: 15 amino acids. Germline V lookup: CDR1 GTSNPN, CDR2 SVGIG (reference sequence). The V gene lost 2 bases and the J gene lost 1 base, with 14 bases spanning the gap. The chain's CDR3 is CAWSSGGLINYGYTF. DNA for the CDR3: TGTGCCTGGAGTTCGGGGGGCCTCATTAACTATGGCTACACCTTC. Full variable domain (rest looked up from reference TRBV30 and TRBJ1-2): SQTIHQWPATLVQPVGSPLSLECTVEGTSNPNLYWYRQAAGRGLQLLFYSVGIGQISSEVPQNLSASRPQDRQFILSSKKLLLSDSGFYLCAWSSGGLINYGYTFGSGTRLTVV.

Concerning this clone: Other nucleotide sequences in the sample specify the same CDR3. The J gene is TRBJ2-3, the V gene TRBV18; D is unclear. V gave up 3 bases and J gave up 4 bases, with 8 bases separating them. Germline V gene sequence: CDR1 KGHSH, CDR2 LQKENI. The CDR3 runs to 13 residues. As DNA, the CDR3 is TGTGCCAGCTCACCGCCGTCAGCAGATACGCAGTATTTT. Translated: CASSPPSADTQYF.

The V and J genes are TRBV19 and TRBJ2-5; 10 bases align to TRBD2. The V gene's germline CDR1 is LNHDA and CDR2 SQIVND (reference sequence). Unmatched junction bases numbered 8, after V lost 5 bases and J lost 2 bases. There are 16 residues in the CDR3. The CDR3 region has the DNA TGTGCCAGTAGTCCAAAGCCTAGCGGGAGACAAGAGACCCAGTACTTC. This sequence encodes CASSPKPSGRQETQYF.

This rearrangement joins TRBV28 to TRBJ2-7; TRBD1 aligns across 10 bases. The trim removed 8 bases at V and 6 bases at J, leaving 16 bases unmatched. Germline CDR1 is MDHEN and CDR2 is SYDVKM. The CDR3 is 16 amino acids. The CDR3 sequence: CASEEMTGGITVEQYF. The CDR3 DNA is TGTGCCAGCGAAGAGATGACAGGGGGCATTACCGTCGAGCAGTACTTC.

The rearrangement joins TRBV7-9 to TRBJ1-5, with a weak D call TRBD1 (5 bases). Germline-derived CDR1 and CDR2 are SEHNR and FQNEAQ (reference sequence). Trimming shortened V by 2 bases and J by 5 bases, and 10 bases separated the two germline ends. The CDR3 extends over 14 amino acids. This CDR3 is CASSLSIRDQPQHF. CDR3 sequence (DNA): TGTGCCAGCAGCTTATCAATCAGGGATCAGCCCCAGCATTTT. The full variable domain, its missing parts supplied by reference TRBV7-9 and TRBJ1-5, is DTGVSQNPRHKITKRGQNVTFRCDPISEHNRLYWYRQTLGQGPEFLTYFQNEAQLEKSRLLSDRFSAERPKGSFSTLEIQRTEQGDSAMYLCASSLSIRDQPQHFGDGTRLSIL.

This clone has a single count. V gene TRBV10-2 combines with J gene TRBJ1-5; D is ambiguous. Germline V CDR1 and CDR2: WSHSY, SAAADI. The CDR3 runs to 16 residues. Deletions cut 8 bases from V and 7 bases from J, with 24 bases between. This CDR3 is CASRDPSRGRGQPQHF. The CDR3 region has the DNA TGCGCCAGCCGCGACCCGTCCAGAGGTAGAGGACAGCCCCAGCATTTT.

This clone was counted once. The germline gene is not matched at one end of the junction; a read error may be the cause. The chain recombines TRBV27 with TRBJ2-3, with 8 bases that match TRBD2. Per the germline V gene, CDR1 is MNHEY and CDR2 is SMNVEV (reference sequence). This CDR3 has 13 amino acids. CDR3 sequence reads: CASSLWAGRGLSF. The DNA of the CDR3 is TGTGCCAGCAGTTTATGGGCCGGGAGGGGCTTGTCCTTT.

This chain joins TRBV7-2 and TRBJ2-5; D uncertain. Trimming shortened V by 5 bases and J by 5 bases, and 9 bases separated the two germline ends. CDR3 length: 12 residues. Per germline, CDR1 SGHTA and CDR2 FQGNSA. The CDR3 bases are TGTGCCAGCAGCGTAGGAGCGGAGACCCAGTACTTC. It yields the protein CASSVGAETQYF.

The table lists this clone with a count of one. V usage is TRBV12-5 and J usage is TRBJ2-5; D unclear. CDR1 is LGHNT and CDR2 is FRNRAP in the germline V gene. V gave up 7 bases and J gave up 1 base, with 19 bases separating them. The CDR3 loop spans 16 amino acids. The CDR3 nucleotides read TGTGCTAGTGAAAAAGAGAGTACGCGGTTCCAAGAGACCCAGTACTTC. Residues: CASEKESTRFQETQYF. Together with reference TRBV12-5 and TRBJ2-5, the CDR3 gives the full variable domain: DARVTQTPRHKVTEMGQEVTMRCQPILGHNTVFWYRQTMMQGLELLAYFRNRAPLDDSGMPKDRFSAEMPDATLATLKIQPSEPRDSAVYFCASEKESTRFQETQYFGPGTRLLVL.

The rearrangement joins TRBV2 to TRBJ1-2, with unresolved D. The germline V gene has CDR1 SNHLY and CDR2 FYNNEI. Trimming shortened V by 7 bases and J by 3 bases, and 15 bases separated the two germline ends. The CDR3 has 14 residues. CDR3 in amino acids: CASIRRLEDYGYTF. The CDR3, as DNA: TGTGCCAGCATTCGGCGCCTCGAGGACTATGGCTACACCTTC.

This chain uses TRBV9 with TRBJ2-5, with 7 bases fitting TRBD2. V dropped 1 base and J dropped 6; count of bases not matched to a gene: 12. This CDR3 has 16 residues. Germline assignment: CDR1 SGDLS and CDR2 YYNGEE. In nucleotides, the CDR3 is TGTGCCAGCAGCGTATCTGGCGCGGGAGTAGGAAAGACCCAGTACTTC. The encoded protein is CASSVSGAGVGKTQYF. Together with reference TRBV9 and TRBJ2-5, the CDR3 gives the full variable domain: DSGVTQTPKHLITATGQRVTLRCSPRSGDLSVYWYQQSLDQGLQFLIQYYNGEERAKGNILERFSAQQFPDLHSELNLSSLELGDSALYFCASSVSGAGVGKTQYFGPGTRLLVL.

The chain couples TRBV6-5 to TRBJ1-5; no firm D call. CDR1 is MNHEY, CDR2 SVGAGI, per germline. The CDR3 is 15 amino acids. The V end was cut by 0 bases, the J end by 4 bases, with 10 bases between. CDR3 amino acids: CASSYSSRGNQPQHF. CDR3 coding DNA: TGTGCCAGCAGTTACTCTTCTCGGGGAAATCAGCCCCAGCATTTT.

This chain uses TRBV19 with TRBJ1-1; 7 nucleotides match TRBD1. The CDR3 is made up of 15 amino acids. Per germline, CDR1 LNHDA and CDR2 SQIVND (reference sequence). Trimming at V came to 10 bases and at J to 2 bases, leaving 13 bases not matched to a gene. In nucleotides, the CDR3 is TGTGCCACCTCGCGGGCAGGGGGATTTAACACTGAAGCTTTCTTT. Translated, it gives CATSRAGGFNTEAFF. Together with reference TRBV19 and TRBJ1-1, the CDR3 gives the full variable domain: DGGITQSPKYLFRKEGQNVTLSCEQNLNHDAMYWYRQDPGQGLRLIYYSQIVNDFQKGDIAEGYSVSREKKESFPLTVTSAQKNPTAFYLCATSRAGGFNTEAFFGQGTRLTVV.

The chain joins TRBV5-6 to TRBJ1-5; the D is unclear. Trimming removed 4 bases at V and 4 bases at J, with 18 bases between. This CDR3 spans 16 amino acids. Germline assignment: CDR1 SGHDT and CDR2 YYEEEE. The CDR3 region is CASSRDGETTNQPQHF. The DNA for the CDR3 is TGTGCCAGCAGCCGCGATGGGGAGACAACGAATCAGCCCCAGCATTTT.

This chain joins TRBV19 and TRBJ1-5; 9 bases match TRBD1. The length of the CDR3 is 14 residues. Germline V gives CDR1 LNHDA, CDR2 SQIVND (reference sequence). Trimming removed 9 bases from V and 0 bases from J; junction bases left unmatched: 3. CDR3 nucleotides: TGTGCCAGCCACAGGGGGCTTAGCAATCAGCCCCAGCATTTT. This sequence encodes CASHRGLSNQPQHF.

V gene TRBV3-1 (or the pseudogene TRBV3-2) combines with J gene TRBJ2-5; maybe TRBD1 (5 bases). The CDR3 length is 14 residues. Per the germline V gene, CDR1 is LGHDT and CDR2 is YNNKEL (reference sequence). The germline V and J ends were trimmed by 3 bases and 4 bases, with 12 bases remaining between them. The CDR3 DNA follows: TGTGCCAGCAGCCAGGGGCGATTCGGAGAGACCCAGTACTTC. This encodes CASSQGRFGETQYF.

The V and J genes are TRBV2 and TRBJ1-5; a possible D gene is TRBD1 (5 bases). The germline gives CDR1 SNHLY, CDR2 FYNNEI. This CDR3 has 14 amino acids. Trimming took 7 bases from V and 2 from J, leaving 12 bases between them. The CDR3 bases are TGTGCCAGCACAGGGCTACGGGGCAATCAGCCCCAGCATTTT. This codes for CASTGLRGNQPQHF.

This sequence joins TRBV28 and TRBJ1-5; D gene unclear. Trimming stripped 3 bases from V and 7 bases from J, with 13 bases between. The length of the CDR3 is 14 residues. The germline CDR1 and CDR2 sequences are MDHEN and SYDVKM. The CDR3 loop is CASSFVLGSQPQHF. The CDR3, as DNA: TGTGCCAGCAGTTTCGTTCTCGGTTCCCAGCCCCAGCATTTT.

The J gene is TRBJ2-1, the V gene TRBV28, with 9 positions matching TRBD1. V lost 5 bases and J lost 2; bases outside the gene matches: 4. Looked up from germline, CDR1 is MDHEN and CDR2 is SYDVKM. This CDR3 contains 15 residues. CDR3 loop: CASSLTGGPYNEQFF. CDR3 coding DNA: TGTGCCAGCAGTCTCACAGGGGGCCCCTACAATGAGCAGTTCTTC.

The rearrangement links TRBV25-1 to TRBJ2-1; tentative D call: TRBD1 (6 bases). The CDR3 has 13 amino acids. Looked up from germline, CDR1 is MGHDK and CDR2 is SYGVNS. Trimming took 5 bases from V and 5 from J, leaving 10 bases between them. This CDR3 reads CASSWTDDNEQFF. For the CDR3, the DNA is TGTGCCAGCAGTTGGACAGATGACAATGAGCAGTTCTTC.

The CDR3 bases are TGTGCCAGCAGCCCCCAGTTCTATAATTCACCCCTCCACTTT. Translation gives CASSPQFYNSPLHF. V and J are TRBV7-9 and TRBJ1-6; D gene ambiguous. Germline CDR1 and CDR2: SEHNR and FQNEAQ (reference sequence). The CDR3 is 14 residues long. V was shortened by 5 bases and J by 3 bases, with 8 bases between the two germline ends.

The J gene is TRBJ2-1, the V gene TRBV6-2 or TRBV6-3; the match to TRBD2 covers 9 bases. V lost 0 bases to trimming and J lost 5 bases; unmatched junction nucleotides: 8. Germline assignment: CDR1 MNHEY and CDR2 SVGEGT. The CDR3 has 17 residues. The CDR3 loop reads CASSYSFSSGRNNEQFF. The CDR3 region has the DNA TGTGCCAGCAGTTACTCGTTTAGTAGCGGGAGAAACAATGAGCAGTTCTTC.

As regards this clone: This sample also contains other DNA sequences that code for the same CDR3. The chain combines TRBV5-1 with TRBJ2-2; no firm D call. V was shortened by 3 bases and J by 1 base, with 4 bases between the two germline ends. CDR3 length equals 13 residues. Looked up from germline, CDR1 is SGHRS and CDR2 is YFSETQ. This chain's CDR3 is CASSSGNTGELFF. DNA of the CDR3: TGCGCCAGCAGCTCCGGGAACACCGGGGAGCTGTTTTTT. Supplemented by reference TRBV5-1 and TRBJ2-2, the full variable domain reads KAGVTQTPRYLIKTRGQQVTLSCSPISGHRSVSWYQQTPGQGLQFLFEYFSETQRNKGNFPGRFSGRQFSNSRSEMNVSTLELGDSALYLCASSSGNTGELFFGEGSRLTVL.

The genes are TRBV25-1 and TRBJ1-1; the D is unclear. Trimming removed 2 bases at V and 0 bases at J, with 10 bases between. Germline V CDR1 and CDR2: MGHDK, SYGVNS. This CDR3 spans 15 amino acids. The CDR3 protein is CASSEGGRLNTEAFF. CDR3 sequence (DNA): TGTGCCAGCAGTGAAGGTGGCAGGCTGAACACTGAAGCTTTCTTT. Full variable domain (rest looked up from reference TRBV25-1 and TRBJ1-1): EADIYQTPRYLVIGTGKKITLECSQTMGHDKMYWYQQDPGMELHLIHYSYGVNSTEKGDLSSESTVSRIRTEHFPLTLESARPSHTSQYLCASSEGGRLNTEAFFGQGTRLTVV.